The clone carrying this TCR beta chain came up a few times. This record belongs to a study of regulatory T cells in long-lasting Graves disease. Study details: Graves' patients diagnosed newly had used antithyroid drugs under 3 months.

Construction of TCR beta libraries relied on iRepertoire HTBI primers and on Arm-PCR targeting CDR3 regions. Original handling: Across the samples, identification revealed 55 to 80 TRBV and 12 to 15 TRBJ segments. TCRdb called the multiplex PCR reads again in MiXCR, with one record for every CDR3 protein. The V and J calls and clone size are TCRdb's, not the authors'. Here the sample spans approximately 460,000 distinct CDR3 sequences, over 15% being singletons. The time point here: newly diagnosed GD, antithyroid drugs for less than 3 months. TCR sequences were obtained from RNA taken from PBMCs. This CDR3 contains 13 residues. These records were also assigned to another study, of T cells in Graves' hyperthyroidism and ophthalmopathy. That paper adds: The TCR CDR3 was amplified in a first-round RT-PCR using the HTBI primer set.

The sequences come from peripheral blood mononuclear cells (PBMCs), collected at new diagnosis, from a patient treated with antithyroid drugs. The source of this sequence is a woman under 40 with Graves disease. V and J are TRBV12-3 or TRBV12-4 and TRBJ2-5, with D perhaps given as TRBD1 or TRBD2 (5 bases each). Gene TRBJ2-1 matches the end of the DNA better, so the J call may be wrong. This CDR3 is CASIPGPNNEQFF. CDR3 nucleotide sequence: TGTGCCAGCATTCCGGGACCAAACAATGAGCAGTTCTTC.